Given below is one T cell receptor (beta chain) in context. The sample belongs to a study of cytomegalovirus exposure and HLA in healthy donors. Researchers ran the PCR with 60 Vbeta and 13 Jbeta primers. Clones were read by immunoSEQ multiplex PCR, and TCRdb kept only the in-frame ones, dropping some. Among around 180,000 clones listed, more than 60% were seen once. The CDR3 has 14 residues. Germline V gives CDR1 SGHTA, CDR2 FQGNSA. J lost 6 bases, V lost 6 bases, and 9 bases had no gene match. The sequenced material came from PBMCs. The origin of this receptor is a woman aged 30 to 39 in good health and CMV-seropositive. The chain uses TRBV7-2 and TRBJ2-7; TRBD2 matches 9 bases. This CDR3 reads CASRSSAGGGEQYF. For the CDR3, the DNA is TGTGCCAGCAGGTCTTCAGCGGGAGGAGGCGAGCAGTACTTC.